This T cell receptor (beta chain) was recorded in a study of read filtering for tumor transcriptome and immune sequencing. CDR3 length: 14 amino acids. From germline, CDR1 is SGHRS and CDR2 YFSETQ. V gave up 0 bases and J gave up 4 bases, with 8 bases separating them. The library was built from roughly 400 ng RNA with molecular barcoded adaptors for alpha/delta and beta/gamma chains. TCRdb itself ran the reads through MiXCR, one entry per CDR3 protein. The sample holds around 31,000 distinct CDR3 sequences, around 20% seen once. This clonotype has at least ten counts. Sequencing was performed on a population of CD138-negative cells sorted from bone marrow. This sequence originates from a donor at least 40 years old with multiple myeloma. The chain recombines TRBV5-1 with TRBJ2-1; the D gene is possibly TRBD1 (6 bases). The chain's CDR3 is CASSLGTDYNEQFF. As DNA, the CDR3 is TGCGCCAGCAGCTTGGGGACAGATTACAATGAGCAGTTCTTC.